A selection of T cell receptor beta chains follows, all from one sample in a study of CD8+CD57+ T cells in acquired aplastic anemia. TCRdb re-derived calls from the reads in MiXCR, one entry per CDR3 protein. The sample includes under 250,000 distinct CDR3 sequences, approximately 35% of them seen just once. Source material: sorted CD4+, CD8+, or CD8+CD57+ T cells (not recorded which) from PBMCs. The receptors were gathered from a human donor in good health, serving as a control. Both conserved end residues are part of each CDR3. Fields, in order: J gene, D gene, clone size, V gene, CDR3 length, CDR3 DNA, CDR3 protein. D genes are given only for firm matches. Where a row states a size, it is once, few, many or the class of an expanded clone; other rows omit it.

J gene: TRBJ1-6
D gene: NA
clone size: NA
V gene: TRBV5-6
CDR3 length: 16
CDR3 DNA: TGTGCCAGCAGCTTGACGTACAGAGCCTATAATTCACCCCTCCACTTT
CDR3 protein: CASSLTYRAYNSPLHF

J gene: TRBJ2-3
D gene: NA
clone size: few
V gene: TRBV4-2
CDR3 length: 16
CDR3 DNA: TGTGCCAGCAGTATAGGGGCGACAGGCGGCTCGGATACGCAGTATTTT
CDR3 protein: CASSIGATGGSDTQYF

J gene: TRBJ1-6
D gene: NA
clone size: few
V gene: TRBV2
CDR3 length: 19
CDR3 DNA: TGTGCCAGCAGTGAATTCATCCCTAGGGGGGGTTCCTATAATTCACCCCTCCACTTT
CDR3 protein: CASSEFIPRGGSYNSPLHF

J gene: TRBJ2-2
D gene: NA
clone size: NA
V gene: TRBV20-1
CDR3 length: 12
CDR3 DNA: TGCAGCCCCCCCGTGTTAAACGGGGAGCTGTTTTTT
CDR3 protein: CSPPVLNGELFF

J gene: TRBJ1-4
D gene: NA
clone size: few
V gene: TRBV3-1
CDR3 length: 13
CDR3 DNA: TGTGCCAGCAGCCGTTTGCCTGGAGAAAAACTGTTTTTT
CDR3 protein: CASSRLPGEKLFF

J gene: TRBJ2-1
D gene: TRBD2
clone size: few
V gene: TRBV20-1
CDR3 length: 16
CDR3 DNA: TGCAGTGCTGTTCTAGCGGGGGCTACGAAAGGAAATGAGCAGTTCTTC
CDR3 protein: CSAVLAGATKGNEQFF

J gene: TRBJ1-3
D gene: NA
clone size: many
V gene: TRBV9
CDR3 length: 14
CDR3 DNA: TGTGCCAGCAGCGTAATGCAGGCTGGAAACACCATATATTTT
CDR3 protein: CASSVMQAGNTIYF

J gene: TRBJ2-1
D gene: TRBD2
clone size: many
V gene: TRBV11-2
CDR3 length: 16
CDR3 DNA: TGTGCCAGCAGCACCCTAGCGGGCCCTCACTCCAATGAGCAGTTCTTC
CDR3 protein: CASSTLAGPHSNEQFF

J gene: TRBJ1-2
D gene: TRBD1
clone size: few
V gene: TRBV30
CDR3 length: 13
CDR3 DNA: TGTGCCTGGAGCGGGGGACAGGGCCGTGGCTACACCTTC
CDR3 protein: CAWSGGQGRGYTF

J gene: TRBJ1-4
D gene: TRBD1
clone size: NA
V gene: TRBV2
CDR3 length: 13
CDR3 DNA: TGTGCCAGCAGTGGCGGACAGGTGGAAAAACTGTTTTTT
CDR3 protein: CASSGGQVEKLFF

J gene: TRBJ2-7
D gene: NA
clone size: NA
V gene: TRBV5-1
CDR3 length: 15
CDR3 DNA: TGCGCCAGCAGCTTGGCAATACAGGAATTCAACGAGCAGTACTTC
CDR3 protein: CASSLAIQEFNEQYF

J gene: TRBJ1-3
D gene: NA
clone size: many
V gene: TRBV19
CDR3 length: 13
CDR3 DNA: TGTGCCGTGGGGAGTAAGACTGGAAACACCATATATTTT
CDR3 protein: CAVGSKTGNTIYF

J gene: TRBJ2-1
D gene: TRBD1
clone size: NA
V gene: TRBV3-1
CDR3 length: 13
CDR3 DNA: TGTGCCAGCAGTCGAACAGGGGGATATGAGCAGTTCTTC
CDR3 protein: CASSRTGGYEQFF

J gene: TRBJ2-7
D gene: TRBD1
clone size: many
V gene: TRBV6-1
CDR3 length: 13
CDR3 DNA: TGTGCCAGCAGTCGACCGGGACAGGACGAGCAGTACTTC
CDR3 protein: CASSRPGQDEQYF

J gene: TRBJ1-3
D gene: NA
clone size: NA
V gene: TRBV6-1
CDR3 length: 14
CDR3 DNA: TGTGCCAGCAGTGCTACACCCCACGGAAACACCATATATTTT
CDR3 protein: CASSATPHGNTIYF

J gene: TRBJ2-7
D gene: NA
clone size: few
V gene: TRBV6-2/TRBV6-3
CDR3 length: 12
CDR3 DNA: TGTGCCAGCAATGAGTACTCCTACGAGCAGTACTTC
CDR3 protein: CASNEYSYEQYF

J gene: TRBJ2-7
D gene: TRBD1
clone size: NA
V gene: TRBV10-3
CDR3 length: 15
CDR3 DNA: TGTGCCAGCAGGCCCGGGACAGGGGAGAACTACGAGCAGTACTTC
CDR3 protein: CASRPGTGENYEQYF

J gene: TRBJ1-1
D gene: TRBD1
clone size: NA
V gene: TRBV10-3
CDR3 length: 15
CDR3 DNA: TGTGCCATCGTCGGGACAGGGAAGATGGGCACTGAAGCTTTCTTT
CDR3 protein: CAIVGTGKMGTEAFF

J gene: TRBJ2-7
D gene: NA
clone size: many
V gene: TRBV5-1
CDR3 length: 14
CDR3 DNA: TGCGCCAGCAGCTTGGTTCCGGGGGCGGACGAGCAGTACTTC
CDR3 protein: CASSLVPGADEQYF

J gene: TRBJ1-6
D gene: NA
clone size: NA
V gene: TRBV19
CDR3 length: 14
CDR3 DNA: TGTGCCAGTAGTATAATGGGGGGGCAATCACCCCTCCACTTT
CDR3 protein: CASSIMGGQSPLHF

J gene: TRBJ2-7
D gene: NA
clone size: NA
V gene: TRBV6-1
CDR3 length: 16
CDR3 DNA: TGTGCCAGCACCAAACAGGTACCCTCGAGCCCCTACGAGCAGTACTTC
CDR3 protein: CASTKQVPSSPYEQYF

J gene: TRBJ2-5
D gene: TRBD2
clone size: NA
V gene: TRBV7-3
CDR3 length: 16
CDR3 DNA: TGTGCCAGCAGCTTATTCAAGCGGGAGAGACCGGAGACCCAGTACTTC
CDR3 protein: CASSLFKRERPETQYF

J gene: TRBJ1-5
D gene: NA
clone size: many
V gene: TRBV2
CDR3 length: 15
CDR3 DNA: TGTGCCAGCAGTGAGGGGGTGTATAGCAATCAGCCCCAGCATTTT
CDR3 protein: CASSEGVYSNQPQHF

J gene: TRBJ2-1
D gene: NA
clone size: NA
V gene: TRBV10-1
CDR3 length: 16
CDR3 DNA: TGCGCCAGCGGTGAGAGTGAAGGGGTATTCTACAATGAGCAGTTCTTC
CDR3 protein: CASGESEGVFYNEQFF

J gene: TRBJ1-2
D gene: NA
clone size: few
V gene: TRBV5-8
CDR3 length: 13
CDR3 DNA: TGTGCCAGCAGCGAGGGACTTCTTGGGGGCTACACCTTC
CDR3 protein: CASSEGLLGGYTF

J gene: TRBJ1-5
D gene: NA
clone size: many
V gene: TRBV7-2
CDR3 length: 15
CDR3 DNA: TGTGCCAGCAGCTTAGCGGGGGGGAGCAATCAGCCCCAGCATTTT
CDR3 protein: CASSLAGGSNQPQHF

J gene: TRBJ1-4
D gene: NA
clone size: many
V gene: TRBV12-3/TRBV12-4
CDR3 length: 12
CDR3 DNA: TGTGCCAGCGGCAGGAGGCACGAAAAACTGTTTTTT
CDR3 protein: CASGRRHEKLFF

J gene: TRBJ1-6
D gene: TRBD1
clone size: many
V gene: TRBV2
CDR3 length: 15
CDR3 DNA: TGTGCCAGCTCGGTACAGGGGGCGGCTAATTCACCCCTCCACTTT
CDR3 protein: CASSVQGAANSPLHF

J gene: TRBJ1-2
D gene: NA
clone size: many
V gene: TRBV27
CDR3 length: 15
CDR3 DNA: TGTGCCAGCAGTTTCGGGGGGAGACAAGAGGGTGGCTACACCTTC
CDR3 protein: CASSFGGRQEGGYTF

J gene: TRBJ2-7
D gene: TRBD1
clone size: many
V gene: TRBV13
CDR3 length: 12
CDR3 DNA: TGTGCCAGCAGCATGCAGGGGGACGAGCAGTACTTC
CDR3 protein: CASSMQGDEQYF

J gene: TRBJ2-7
D gene: NA
clone size: many
V gene: TRBV15
CDR3 length: 12
CDR3 DNA: TGTGCCACCAGCAGAGGCTCCTACGAGCAGTACTTC
CDR3 protein: CATSRGSYEQYF

J gene: TRBJ1-1
D gene: NA
clone size: NA
V gene: TRBV29-1
CDR3 length: 12
CDR3 DNA: TGCAGCGTTGACCGTAGGAACACTGAAGCTTTCTTT
CDR3 protein: CSVDRRNTEAFF

J gene: TRBJ1-1
D gene: NA
clone size: NA
V gene: TRBV15
CDR3 length: 13
CDR3 DNA: TGTGCCACCAGCAGAGAGGGCCTAAGTGAAGCTTTCTTT
CDR3 protein: CATSREGLSEAFF

J gene: TRBJ2-5
D gene: NA
clone size: NA
V gene: TRBV10-3
CDR3 length: 12
CDR3 DNA: TGTGCCATCAGGGCCTTTGGAGAGACCCAGTACTTC
CDR3 protein: CAIRAFGETQYF

J gene: TRBJ2-7
D gene: NA
clone size: once
V gene: TRBV6-1
CDR3 length: 14
CDR3 DNA: TGTGCCAGCAGTGAGACCCGGGTTTTGGCCGAGCAGTACTTC
CDR3 protein: CASSETRVLAEQYF

J gene: TRBJ1-2
D gene: TRBD1
clone size: NA
V gene: TRBV2
CDR3 length: 13
CDR3 DNA: TGTGCCAGCAGTGGGACAGGGGAACATGGCTACACCTTC
CDR3 protein: CASSGTGEHGYTF

J gene: TRBJ1-4
D gene: NA
clone size: many
V gene: TRBV29-1
CDR3 length: 15
CDR3 DNA: TGCAGCGTCCGGGGGGCGGTCAGGATACTTGAAAAACTGTTTTTT
CDR3 protein: CSVRGAVRILEKLFF

J gene: TRBJ2-3
D gene: TRBD2
clone size: NA
V gene: TRBV20-1
CDR3 length: 15
CDR3 DNA: TGCAGTGCCCAACTAGCGGGAGTTCGCACAGATACGCAGTATTTT
CDR3 protein: CSAQLAGVRTDTQYF

J gene: TRBJ1-4
D gene: NA
clone size: NA
V gene: TRBV5-1
CDR3 length: 14
CDR3 DNA: TGCGCCAGCAGCTTGGTGGACAGAAATGAAAAACTGTTTTTT
CDR3 protein: CASSLVDRNEKLFF

J gene: TRBJ2-7
D gene: NA
clone size: many
V gene: TRBV19
CDR3 length: 15
CDR3 DNA: TGTGCCAGTAGTATGGAGGGGCAGGGAGTCTACGAGCAGTACTTC
CDR3 protein: CASSMEGQGVYEQYF

J gene: TRBJ1-3
D gene: TRBD1
clone size: many
V gene: TRBV7-2
CDR3 length: 13
CDR3 DNA: TGTGCCAGCAGCTTTACAGGGGGCAACACCATATATTTT
CDR3 protein: CASSFTGGNTIYF

J gene: TRBJ2-5
D gene: TRBD2
clone size: NA
V gene: TRBV5-4
CDR3 length: 17
CDR3 DNA: TGTGCCAGCAGCTCAAGGACTAGCAGGAGGACCCAAGAGACCCAGTACTTC
CDR3 protein: CASSSRTSRRTQETQYF

J gene: TRBJ2-1
D gene: NA
clone size: many
V gene: TRBV7-9
CDR3 length: 14
CDR3 DNA: TGTGCCAGCAGCTTAAGGGCGAGCTACAATGAGCAGTTCTTC
CDR3 protein: CASSLRASYNEQFF

J gene: TRBJ2-3
D gene: TRBD2
clone size: many
V gene: TRBV7-2
CDR3 length: 16
CDR3 DNA: TGTGCCAGCAGCAGGACTAGCGGGAGTAGCACAGATACGCAGTATTTT
CDR3 protein: CASSRTSGSSTDTQYF

J gene: TRBJ2-6
D gene: NA
clone size: many
V gene: TRBV20-1
CDR3 length: 14
CDR3 DNA: TGCAGTGCTAGGCAAGGGACTGGGGCCAACGTCCTGACTTTC
CDR3 protein: CSARQGTGANVLTF

J gene: TRBJ2-7
D gene: TRBD1
clone size: many
V gene: TRBV5-1
CDR3 length: 13
CDR3 DNA: TGCGCCAGCAGCTGGGGGACAGCCTACGAGCAGTACTTC
CDR3 protein: CASSWGTAYEQYF

J gene: TRBJ1-1
D gene: TRBD1
clone size: NA
V gene: TRBV15
CDR3 length: 14
CDR3 DNA: TGTGCCACCAGCAAAAGGACAGGGGACACTGAAGCTTTCTTT
CDR3 protein: CATSKRTGDTEAFF

J gene: TRBJ1-1
D gene: NA
clone size: NA
V gene: TRBV6-2/TRBV6-3
CDR3 length: 16
CDR3 DNA: TGTGCCAGCAGTTACTCGGGAGGGAGGGCGAACACTGAAGCTTTCTTT
CDR3 protein: CASSYSGGRANTEAFF

J gene: TRBJ1-6
D gene: TRBD1
clone size: NA
V gene: TRBV11-2
CDR3 length: 16
CDR3 DNA: TGTGCCAGCAGCTTTTTCAGGGGGCAAGGCAATTCACCCCTCCACTTT
CDR3 protein: CASSFFRGQGNSPLHF

J gene: TRBJ2-5
D gene: TRBD1
clone size: NA
V gene: TRBV5-4
CDR3 length: 16
CDR3 DNA: TGTGCCAGCAGCCCCCGGGGCGGGACAGGGAAGGAGACCCAGTACTTC
CDR3 protein: CASSPRGGTGKETQYF

J gene: TRBJ1-2
D gene: NA
clone size: many
V gene: TRBV7-8
CDR3 length: 13
CDR3 DNA: TGTGCCAGCAGCGCCAGCAGCAACTATGGCTACACCTTC
CDR3 protein: CASSASSNYGYTF

J gene: TRBJ2-3
D gene: NA
clone size: once
V gene: TRBV7-6
CDR3 length: 16
CDR3 DNA: TGTGCCAGCAGCCTACGAGGGAGGCTGGGCACAGATACGCAGTATTTT
CDR3 protein: CASSLRGRLGTDTQYF

J gene: TRBJ1-2
D gene: TRBD1
clone size: NA
V gene: TRBV27
CDR3 length: 15
CDR3 DNA: TGTGCCAGCAGTTGGACAGGGGGCGGGAACTATGGCTACACCTTC
CDR3 protein: CASSWTGGGNYGYTF

J gene: TRBJ2-3
D gene: TRBD2
clone size: few
V gene: TRBV20-1
CDR3 length: 15
CDR3 DNA: TGCAGTGCTAGAGATATAGCGGGAGGGCCAGATACGCAGTATTTT
CDR3 protein: CSARDIAGGPDTQYF